This T cell receptor beta chain appears in the sequencing data of a study of graft-versus-host responses after intestinal transplantation. About the research overall: Transplants were multivisceral, liver-intestinal, or isolated intestinal. Anti-thymocyte globulin induction was given to all recipients, followed by tacrolimus and steroids for two to four years.

On this clone itself: Its antigen remains unknown.

Clones were read by immunoSEQ multiplex PCR, and TCRdb kept only the in-frame ones, dropping some. The data contain some 110,000 clones, roughly nine tenths of them singletons. General observations from the study: The recipient marrow held GvH clones, and some of them showed up first in ileum or blood. Early declines in HvG clones that occurred post-transplant were associated with peak circulating GvH clone levels.

Germline V gene lookup returns CDR1 SEHNR and CDR2 FQNEAQ (reference sequence). The trim removed 5 bases at V and 5 bases at J, leaving 11 bases unmatched. The CDR3 spans 16 residues. This TCR derives from a human donor who was the organ donor for an intestinal transplant. V and J are TRBV7-9 and TRBJ2-1; 8 bases are a match to TRBD1. The sample consisted of unstimulated CD4+ T cells sorted from spleen or lymph node cells, taken before transplant. The DNA for the CDR3 is TGTGCCAGCAGCCTCGGGACAGGACGTCGAAACAATGAGCAGTTCTTC. Protein sequence: CASSLGTGRRNNEQFF.